Presented here are 28 T cell receptor beta chains from one specimen sequenced in a study of T cells in Graves' hyperthyroidism and ophthalmopathy. The CDR3 regions of TCR beta were amplified from RNA transcripts. Researchers ran a first-round RT-PCR on the TCR CDR3 using the HTBI primer set. TCRdb reprocessed the multiplex PCR reads via MiXCR and lists one record per CDR3 protein. This table holds 500,000 to 800,000 distinct CDR3 sequences, 45% found once. The sequenced sample was peripheral blood or thyroid tissue (not recorded which). These receptors were collected from an adult man with Graves' disease, either hyperthyroidism or ophthalmopathy (not recorded which).

V and J are TRBV5-1 and TRBJ1-1, with D perhaps matching TRBD1 (5 bases). The germline CDR1 and CDR2 sequences are SGHRS and YFSETQ. The CDR3 length is 14 residues. V was pared by 3 bases and J by 4 bases, with 13 bases between. The CDR3 nucleotides are TGCGCCAGCAGCTCTCCCCCAGGGTTCACTGAAGCTTTCTTT. Protein sequence: CASSSPPGFTEAFF.

The chain employs TRBV5-1 and TRBJ1-2, with 9 bases fitting TRBD1. CDR1 is SGHRS and CDR2 is YFSETQ in the germline V gene. V lost 0 bases, J lost 0 bases, and 6 bases stayed unmatched. This CDR3 is built from 17 residues. CDR3 nucleotide sequence: TGCGCCAGCAGCTTGGCCGACAGGGGGATTGCTAACTATGGCTACACCTTC. Its translation is CASSLADRGIANYGYTF.

This clonotype occurred a few times. The J gene is TRBJ1-5, the V gene TRBV7-2; 7 positions agree with TRBD1. The CDR3 is 16 residues long. The V segment lost 3 bases and the J segment 6 bases; nucleotides outside the gene matches: 11. The germline V gene encodes CDR1 SGHTA and CDR2 FQGNSA. The CDR3 nucleotides read TGTGCCAGCAGCTTGGGGATGGGACAGTGGGTTCAGCCCCAGCATTTT. Protein product: CASSLGMGQWVQPQHF.

This clonotype was detected ten times or more. Written as DNA, the CDR3 is TGCGCCAGCAGTGTAGCTGGGGAGCAGTACTTC. It translates to CASSVAGEQYF. The V call is TRBV10-2, the J call TRBJ2-7; D gene unclear. The CDR3 extends over 11 amino acids. With 4 bases removed from V and 7 bases from J, the gap between germline ends came to 8 bases. Per the germline V gene, CDR1 is WSHSY and CDR2 is SAAADI.

This clonotype has just a few counts. The gene calls are TRBV6-1 and TRBJ1-2; 9 nucleotides align to TRBD1. The CDR3 is 13 amino acids. The junction had 7 bases not matched to a gene; V was cut back by 6 bases and J by 8 bases. CDR1 is MNHNS, CDR2 SASEGT, per germline. CDR3 DNA sequence: TGTGCCAGCAGCAAGAGGGACAGGGTCGGCTACACCTTC. It codes for CASSKRDRVGYTF.

The rearrangement joins TRBV15 to TRBJ2-5, with 7 bases identical to TRBD1. Germline V lookup: CDR1 LNHNV, CDR2 YYDKDF (reference sequence). V shed 3 bases and J 2 bases; nucleotides not matched to a gene: 0. The CDR3 runs 13 residues. DNA of the CDR3: TGTGCCACCAGCAGGGACAGGCAAGAGACCCAGTACTTC. Translation gives CATSRDRQETQYF.

This clonotype occurred many times. V and J are TRBV10-3 and TRBJ1-3; D not certain. The CDR3 contains 14 residues. Between the trimmed V and J ends, which lost 2 bases and 0 bases, there was a span of 5 bases. Germline CDR1 is ENHRY and CDR2 is SYGVKD. The CDR3 DNA follows: TGTGCCATCAGTGAGCAGTTCTCTGGAAACACCATATATTTT. The encoded protein is CAISEQFSGNTIYF.

J is TRBJ2-7 and V is TRBV24-1; 7 bases agree with TRBD2. The germline CDR1 and CDR2 sequences are KGHDR and SFDVKD. The CDR3 covers 14 residues. Trimming at V came to 4 bases and at J to 0 bases, leaving 2 bases not matched to a gene. The CDR3 reads CATSDGGSSYEQYF. Here the CDR3 DNA reads TGTGCCACCAGTGACGGCGGGAGCTCCTACGAGCAGTACTTC.

The V call is TRBV2, the J call TRBJ2-7, with D possibly being TRBD1 (7 bases). With 7 bases removed from V and 0 bases from J, the gap between germline ends came to 10 bases. The CDR3 spans 13 residues. Per germline, CDR1 SNHLY and CDR2 FYNNEI. The CDR3 sequence: CASNRGLSYEQYF. Written as DNA, the CDR3 is TGTGCCAGCAACAGGGGACTCTCCTACGAGCAGTACTTC.

This clonotype was seen just once. The rearrangement joins TRBV7-9 to TRBJ2-7; 8 nucleotides align to TRBD2. In germline, CDR1 is SEHNR, CDR2 FQNEAQ (reference sequence). The CDR3 is made up of 14 amino acids. Trimming cost V 5 bases and J 3 bases; bases outside gene matches: 6. The CDR3 nucleotides read TGTGCCAGCAGCCTCAGGACTAGCTACTACGAGCAGTACTTC. Translating gives CASSLRTSYYEQYF.

The chain uses TRBV20-1 and TRBJ2-7; D uncertain. There are 13 residues in the CDR3. The V gene's germline CDR1 is DFQATT and CDR2 SNEGSKA (reference sequence). V gave up 3 bases and J gave up 0 bases, with 9 bases separating them. CDR3: CSAREPSSYEQYF. DNA of the CDR3: TGCAGTGCTAGGGAGCCTAGCTCCTACGAGCAGTACTTC.

J is TRBJ1-1 and V is TRBV7-9; D not certain. The CDR3 covers 12 residues. Between the trimmed V and J ends, which lost 6 bases and 1 base, there was a span of 6 bases. Per germline, CDR1 SEHNR and CDR2 FQNEAQ (reference sequence). CDR3 residues: CASSIWNTEAFF. The CDR3 region has the DNA TGTGCCAGCAGTATCTGGAACACTGAAGCTTTCTTT.

This chain joins TRBV7-9 and TRBJ2-7; weak D call: TRBD2 (5 bases). Germline lookup yields CDR1 SEHNR and CDR2 FQNEAQ (reference sequence). The CDR3 has 13 amino acids. V was trimmed by 0 bases and J by 7 bases, leaving 10 bases between them. CDR3 sequence (DNA): TGTGCCAGCAGCTTAGCGCCCCGGAGGGAGCAGTACTTC. Translation: CASSLAPRREQYF.

In this sample, this clonotype turned up a few times. The V and J genes are TRBV15 and TRBJ1-3; D is possibly TRBD1 (6 bases). Deletions cut 3 bases from V and 6 bases from J, with 15 bases between. Germline-derived CDR1 and CDR2 are LNHNV and YYDKDF (reference sequence). CDR3 size: 15 residues. DNA for the CDR3: TGTGCCACCAGCAGGCAGGGGACGACTGAAAACACCATATATTTT. Protein sequence: CATSRQGTTENTIYF.

The gene calls are TRBV29-1 and TRBJ1-2; unclear D gene. The V end was cut by 8 bases, the J end by 7 bases, with 14 bases between. This CDR3 region has 11 residues. Germline V lookup: CDR1 SQVTM, CDR2 ANQGSEA. The CDR3 DNA is TGCAGCTTAGTGGCAGCGGGTGGCTACACCTTC. It translates to CSLVAAGGYTF.

This sequence joins TRBV2 and TRBJ1-2, with a possible D match to TRBD1 (6 bases). Germline CDR1 SNHLY, CDR2 FYNNEI. The CDR3 is made up of 16 amino acids. V was clipped by 4 bases and J by 4 bases, with 19 bases between them. This CDR3 is CASSGGGQSGSYGYTF. CDR3 DNA sequence: TGTGCCAGCAGTGGGGGAGGACAGTCAGGGAGCTATGGCTACACCTTC.

This rearrangement joins TRBV29-1 to TRBJ1-2; D not resolved. Trimming stripped 3 bases from V and 3 bases from J, with 17 bases between. CDR1 is SQVTM and CDR2 is ANQGSEA in the germline V gene. The CDR3 spans 15 residues. As DNA, the CDR3 is TGCAGCGTTGATAACCCCCGATCACGGGACTATGGCTACACCTTC. It specifies CSVDNPRSRDYGYTF.

The table lists this clonotype with a few counts. The chain links TRBV19 to TRBJ1-6; D ambiguous. The CDR3 is made up of 15 amino acids. V was trimmed by 5 bases and J by 6 bases, leaving 14 bases between them. Per germline, CDR1 LNHDA and CDR2 SQIVND (reference sequence). CDR3 in DNA: TGTGCCAGTAGTTGGTCGCGGCAATCTAATTCACCCCTCCACTTT. Amino acid sequence: CASSWSRQSNSPLHF.

This clonotype was recorded only once. The chain has TRBV2 and TRBJ1-2; D ambiguous. V lost 5 bases and J lost 5, with 12 bases in between. Germline-derived CDR1 and CDR2 are SNHLY and FYNNEI. The CDR3 length is 13 residues. The CDR3 bases are TGTGCCAGCAGTTTGGGCAGTAGGTATGGCTACACCTTC. Its protein product is CASSLGSRYGYTF.

The chain has TRBV9 and TRBJ1-1, with D unresolved. V gave up 2 bases and J gave up 2 bases, with 10 bases separating them. The CDR3 covers 14 residues. Per the germline V gene, CDR1 is SGDLS and CDR2 is YYNGEE. CDR3 region: CASSVTGSNTEAFF. The CDR3 DNA is TGTGCCAGCAGCGTGACGGGGTCAAACACTGAAGCTTTCTTT.

The chain carries TRBV7-9 and TRBJ2-7; D may be TRBD2 (5 bases). The V gene lost 5 bases and the J gene lost 8 bases, with 16 bases spanning the gap. Germline V gene data show CDR1 as SEHNR and CDR2 as FQNEAQ (reference sequence). CDR3 length equals 13 residues. The CDR3 DNA is TGTGCCAGCAGCCGCCGGGAAACTACGAAGCAGTACTTC. Its protein product is CASSRRETTKQYF.

This clonotype showed up many times. This sequence joins TRBV7-9 and TRBJ2-5, with D tentatively TRBD2 (5 bases). V lost 6 bases, J lost 4 bases, and 15 bases lay in between. The CDR3 has 14 amino acids. Germline V lookup: CDR1 SEHNR, CDR2 FQNEAQ (reference sequence). CDR3 region: CASSPVGRRETQYF. In nucleotides, the CDR3 is TGTGCCAGCAGTCCCGTGGGGAGACGAGAGACCCAGTACTTC.

This clonotype was picked up many times. This chain uses TRBV15 with TRBJ1-3; maybe TRBD1 (5 bases). CDR3 length: 18 amino acids. Germline V CDR1 and CDR2: LNHNV, YYDKDF (reference sequence). The V and J ends lost 3 bases and 0 bases respectively, with 18 bases between them. The DNA for the CDR3 is TGTGCCACCAGCAGCTATTCCCCATCGAGGGGCTCTGGAAACACCATATATTTT. It specifies CATSSYSPSRGSGNTIYF. The full variable domain, with the rest looked up from reference TRBV15 and TRBJ1-3, is DAMVIQNPRYQVTQFGKPVTLSCSQTLNHNVMYWYQQKSSQAPKLLFHYYDKDFNNEADTPDNFQSRRPNTSFCFLDIRSPGLGDTAMYLCATSSYSPSRGSGNTIYFGEGSWLTVV.

This chain connects TRBV29-1 to TRBJ1-1, with D perhaps TRBD1 (5 bases). Per the germline V gene, CDR1 is SQVTM and CDR2 is ANQGSEA. The ends were cut back, 8 bases at V and 0 bases at J, with 16 bases in the middle. The CDR3 length is 14 residues. DNA of the CDR3: TGCAGCCCCGCGGGGGAGGGTCTGAACACTGAAGCTTTCTTT. It is translated as CSPAGEGLNTEAFF.

The chain couples TRBV10-3 to TRBJ1-1; 12 positions match TRBD1. V lost 5 bases to trimming and J lost 4 bases; unmatched junction nucleotides: 8. Germline V gene data show CDR1 as ENHRY and CDR2 as SYGVKD. The length of the CDR3 is 16 residues. The chain's CDR3 is CAISFPGQGAGTEAFF. The CDR3 DNA follows: TGTGCCATCAGTTTTCCGGGACAGGGGGCTGGCACTGAAGCTTTCTTT.

This chain connects TRBV4-1 to TRBJ2-7; 7 nucleotides agree with TRBD1. The CDR3 covers 15 residues. Germline V CDR1 and CDR2: MGHRA, YSYEKL. V shed 0 bases and J 4 bases; nucleotides not matched to a gene: 6. In DNA, the CDR3 is TGCGCCAGCAGCCAAGATTTAGCACAGGGGTACGAGCAGTACTTC. Amino acid sequence: CASSQDLAQGYEQYF.

This clonotype was detected ten times or more. The chain employs TRBV29-1 and TRBJ1-5, with D unclear. The CDR3 consists of 12 residues. Germline V lookup: CDR1 SQVTM, CDR2 ANQGSEA. The V gene lost 4 bases and the J gene lost 0 bases, with 4 bases spanning the gap. The CDR3 DNA reads as TGCAGCGTTGGATTTAGCAATCAGCCCCAGCATTTT. This gives the protein CSVGFSNQPQHF.

A few counts support this clonotype. The junction departs from germline at one end; a sequencing error may be responsible. The V call is TRBV2, the J call TRBJ2-5, with a weak D call TRBD2 (7 bases). CDR3 length: 11 residues. Germline assignment: CDR1 SNHLY and CDR2 FYNNEI. This CDR3 is CASGTQETQYF. The CDR3 nucleotides read TGCGCCAGCGGGACACAAGAGACCCAGTACTTC.